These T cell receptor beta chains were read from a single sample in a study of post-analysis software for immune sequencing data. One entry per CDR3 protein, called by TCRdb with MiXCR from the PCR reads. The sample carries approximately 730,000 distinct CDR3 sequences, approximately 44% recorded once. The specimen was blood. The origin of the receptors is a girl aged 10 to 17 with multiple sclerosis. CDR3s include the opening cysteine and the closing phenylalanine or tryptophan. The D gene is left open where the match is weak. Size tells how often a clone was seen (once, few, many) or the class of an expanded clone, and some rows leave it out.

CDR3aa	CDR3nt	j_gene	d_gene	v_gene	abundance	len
CSVRRQDQPQHF	TGCAGTGTAAGACGGCAGGATCAGCCCCAGCATTTT	TRBJ1-5	NA	TRBV20-1	once	12
CASSVGTGRSYEQYF	TGTGCCAGCAGCGTAGGTACGGGACGTTCTTACGAGCAGTACTTC	TRBJ2-7	NA	TRBV9	few	15
CATSRDQNIGGEQYF	TGTGCCACCAGCAGAGATCAAAATATCGGGGGTGAGCAGTACTTC	TRBJ2-5	NA	TRBV15	NA	15
CSVEVYPNEQFF	TGCAGCGTTGAAGTTTACCCCAATGAGCAGTTCTTC	TRBJ2-1	NA	TRBV29-1	NA	12
CASSRRTSGYNEQFF	TGTGCCAGCAGTCGTCGGACTAGCGGCTACAATGAGCAGTTCTTC	TRBJ2-1	TRBD2	TRBV6-6	few	15
CASSLGSSIQYF	TGTGCCAGCAGCTTGGGCTCGAGCATTCAGTACTTC	TRBJ2-4	NA	TRBV5-6	NA	12
CASSVLSANYGYTF	TGTGCCAGCAGCGTCCTAAGCGCTAACTATGGCTACACCTTC	TRBJ1-2	NA	TRBV9	NA	14
CASSLHLGAGDGGKLFF	TGTGCCAGCAGTCTTCACCTAGGGGCAGGAGATGGAGGAAAACTGTTTTTT	TRBJ1-4	NA	TRBV9	NA	17
CASSPNTGTPSAGANVLTF	TGTGCCAGCAGTCCTAACACCGGGACACCCTCCGCTGGGGCCAACGTCCTGACTTTC	TRBJ2-6	NA	TRBV27	NA	19
CASSPTGLAGEEETQYF	TGTGCCAGCAGCCCAACGGGACTAGCGGGAGAGGAAGAGACCCAGTACTTC	TRBJ2-5	TRBD2	TRBV9	NA	17
CSARARVNNEQFF	TGCAGTGCTAGAGCTAGGGTCAACAATGAGCAGTTCTTC	TRBJ2-1	NA	TRBV20-1	NA	13
CAISENQVEQYF	TGTGCCATCAGTGAAAACCAGGTTGAGCAGTACTTC	TRBJ2-5	NA	TRBV10-3	NA	12
CASSLEAGRPYNEQFF	TGTGCCAGCAGCTTAGAAGCGGGGCGTCCCTACAATGAGCAGTTCTTC	TRBJ2-1	TRBD2	TRBV11-2	once	16
CASSYRQGGQPQHF	TGTGCCAGCAGTTACCGACAGGGAGGTCAGCCCCAGCATTTT	TRBJ1-5	TRBD1	TRBV6-6	NA	14
CASSQYSRDGYTF	TGTGCCAGCAGCCAATATTCCCGGGATGGCTACACCTTC	TRBJ1-2	NA	TRBV14	few	13
CASSPGNVMNTEAFF	TGTGCCAGCTCACCAGGGAACGTAATGAACACTGAAGCTTTCTTT	TRBJ1-1	NA	TRBV18	NA	15
CASRTEYEQYF	TGTGCCAGCAGGACGGAGTACGAGCAGTACTTC	TRBJ2-7	NA	TRBV6-5	NA	11
CAIRGGPRGTEAFF	TGTGCCATCAGGGGGGGTCCACGGGGGACTGAAGCTTTCTTT	TRBJ1-1	NA	TRBV10-3	NA	14
CASRMEETQYF	TGTGCCAGCAGAATGGAAGAGACCCAGTACTTC	TRBJ2-5	NA	TRBV12-3/TRBV12-4	NA	11
CSAPRPSGSTDTQYF	TGCAGTGCCCCCCGCCCCAGCGGGAGCACAGATACGCAGTATTTT	TRBJ2-3	NA	TRBV20-1	few	15
CASSFSLAGVGNEQYF	TGTGCCAGCAGTTTTTCATTAGCGGGAGTGGGGAATGAGCAGTACTTC	TRBJ2-5	TRBD2	TRBV12-3/TRBV12-4	NA	16
CASRRLAGDNEQFF	TGTGCCAGCAGGCGGCTAGCGGGGGACAATGAGCAGTTCTTC	TRBJ2-1	TRBD2	TRBV7-9	few	14